The clone carrying this TCR beta chain was counted many times. Its antigen is unidentified. Trimming left V 0 bases short and J 3 bases short, with 15 bases between. The germline V gene encodes CDR1 MGHRA and CDR2 YSYEKL. The CDR3 contains 16 residues. The source of the sample is a study of molecular identifiers for immune sequencing clone quantification. Study context: Across replicate runs, RNA obtained from around 20,000 or 100,000 naive CD8 cells was divided into five, with four undergoing sequencing. The study, taken as a whole, reports: More than 97% of effector molecules, versus under 1% of naive-cell molecules, belonged to clones above 20 RNA copies.

Input for naive CD8 libraries was roughly 17,000 to 1,000,000 sorted cells; the RNA fraction used was 10%, 30% or 50%. In the sort, naive CD8 T cells were defined as CD8+CD4-CCR7+CD45RA+. TCRdb re-called the PCR reads with MiXCR, one entry per CDR3 protein. Seen here are some 66,000 distinct CDR3 sequences, over 15% observed once, and the top ten hold around 1.4%. This chain links TRBV4-1 with TRBJ2-7; D possibly uses TRBD1 or TRBD2 (5 bases each). Sequencing used naive CD8+ T cells from blood, with Jurkat cell RNA spiked in. This sample's subset: FACS-sorted CD8+CD4-CCR7+CD45RA+ naive T cells. The sequence came from a human donor in good health. Some libraries in this study had Jurkat cell RNA spiked in. The CDR3 bases are TGCGCCAGCAGCCAAGATCCGGGGCAGGGCGGCTACGAGCAGTACTTC. This translates into CASSQDPGQGGYEQYF.